One and the same sample provided the 20 T cell receptor beta chains below, sequenced in a study of T cell changes during pregnancy in multiple sclerosis. Method: immunoSEQ multiplex PCR; TCRdb's copy keeps in-frame clones and lacks some. The sample consists of 80,000 to 130,000 clones, around 92% of them appearing once. The starting material was peripheral blood, obtained before pregnancy. The source is a female donor with multiple sclerosis, enrolled in a pregnancy study.

This sequence joins TRBV5-4 and TRBJ2-5, with a weak D call TRBD1 (5 bases). V was shortened by 3 bases and J by 1 base, with 7 bases between the two germline ends. The CDR3 has 13 residues. From germline, CDR1 is SGHNT and CDR2 YYREEE (reference sequence). In DNA, the CDR3 is TGTGCCAGCAGCTCGGACATCCAAGAGACCCAGTACTTC. This translates into CASSSDIQETQYF. Full variable domain (missing parts from reference TRBV5-4 and TRBJ2-5): ETGVTQSPTHLIKTRGQQVTLRCSSQSGHNTVSWYQQALGQGPQFIFQYYREEENGRGNFPPRFSGLQFPNYSSELNVNALELDDSALYLCASSSDIQETQYFGPGTRLLVL.

The gene calls are TRBV30 and TRBJ1-5, with unresolved D. Per the germline V gene, CDR1 is GTSNPN and CDR2 is SVGIG (reference sequence). CDR3 length: 15 amino acids. V gave up 0 bases and J gave up 2 bases, with 11 bases separating them. Here the CDR3 DNA reads TGTGCCTGGAGTGTACGGGTATCCGGCAATCAGCCCCAGCATTTT. Translation gives CAWSVRVSGNQPQHF.

The rearrangement uses TRBV18 and TRBJ1-3, with D possibly being TRBD1 (5 bases). Deletions cut 2 bases from V and 0 bases from J, with 14 bases between. CDR1 is KGHSH and CDR2 is LQKENI in the germline V gene. This CDR3 spans 17 amino acids. The chain's CDR3 is CASSPAGTGGSGNTIYF. DNA for the CDR3: TGTGCCAGCTCACCAGCCGGGACCGGGGGCTCTGGAAACACCATATATTTT.

This clone came up once. This chain connects TRBV13 to TRBJ2-2; D is ambiguous. The V gene's germline CDR1 is PRHDT and CDR2 FYEKMQ (reference sequence). V lost 11 bases to trimming and J lost 5 bases, with 9 bases between them. CDR3 length: 11 residues. CDR3 region: CASSETGELFF. The CDR3 nucleotides read TGTGCCTCGAGCGAAACCGGGGAGCTGTTTTTT.

The V call is TRBV11-1, the J call TRBJ2-7; 8 bases match TRBD2. From germline, CDR1 is SGHAT and CDR2 FQDESV (reference sequence). With 2 bases clipped from V and 0 bases from J, the junction kept 9 bases outside the gene matches. The CDR3 totals 17 residues. The DNA for the CDR3 is TGTGCCAGCAGCTTATCCCAAAGCGGGGGCCTCTCCTACGAGCAGTACTTC. Protein sequence: CASSLSQSGGLSYEQYF.

J is TRBJ1-2 and V is TRBV21-1. TRBV21-1 is listed as a pseudogene. The CDR3 is 16 amino acids. CDR3 amino acids: CASSKRLPRVNYGYTF. In nucleotides, the CDR3 is TGTGCCAGCAGCAAGAGACTGCCGCGGGTAAACTATGGCTACACCTTC.

The gene calls are TRBV27 and TRBJ2-3, with 8 bases aligning to TRBD1. The V segment lost 4 bases and the J segment 4 bases; nucleotides outside the gene matches: 16. The CDR3 runs to 18 residues. CDR1 and CDR2 (germline): MNHEY, SMNVEV (reference sequence). CDR3 nucleotides: TGTGCCAGCAGTTATCAGGGGGCCACGCCGGGGAGCCCAGATACGCAGTATTTT. It translates to CASSYQGATPGSPDTQYF.

The V gene is TRBV19, the J gene TRBJ1-5, with D perhaps matching TRBD1 (5 bases). The CDR3 sequence is 15 residues long. Germline CDR1 reads LNHDA; CDR2 reads SQIVND (reference sequence). V lost 3 bases to trimming and J lost 5 bases, with 14 bases between them. CDR3 in amino acids: CASSILGTFHQPQHF. The CDR3 DNA reads as TGTGCCAGTAGTATCCTAGGGACTTTTCATCAGCCCCAGCATTTT.

The chain uses TRBV29-1 and TRBJ1-2, with D unresolved. The germline CDR1 and CDR2 sequences are SQVTM and ANQGSEA. Deletions cut 3 bases from V and 8 bases from J, with 13 bases between. CDR3 size: 12 residues. The CDR3 loop reads CSVDPNPGGYTF. The CDR3 coding sequence is TGCAGCGTTGATCCGAACCCGGGAGGCTACACCTTC.

The rearrangement uses TRBV6-4 and TRBJ1-1; a possible D gene is TRBD1 (5 bases). The length of the CDR3 is 13 residues. Germline loops: CDR1 MRHNA, CDR2 SNTAGT. The germline V and J ends were trimmed by 6 bases and 3 bases, with 11 bases remaining between them. The CDR3 bases are TGTGCCAGCAGAGCAGGGTTTGACACTGAAGCTTTCTTT. Protein sequence: CASRAGFDTEAFF.

The V and J genes are TRBV5-4 and TRBJ1-3, with D perhaps matching TRBD1 (5 bases). Deletions cut 0 bases from V and 3 bases from J, with 10 bases between. The CDR3 is 15 residues long. Germline CDR1 reads SGHNT; CDR2 reads YYREEE (reference sequence). In nucleotides, the CDR3 is TGTGCCAGCAGCTTGGGCAGGGCGGATGGAAACACCATATATTTT. Its translation is CASSLGRADGNTIYF.

This sequence joins TRBV19 and TRBJ2-1; D may be TRBD1 (6 bases). V lost 7 bases and J 8 bases, leaving 15 bases between the germline ends. CDR1 LNHDA and CDR2 SQIVND come from the germline V gene (reference sequence). This CDR3 is built from 13 residues. CDR3 residues: CASKPQGLDEQFF. The CDR3 DNA reads TGTGCCAGTAAACCCCAGGGGCTCGATGAGCAGTTCTTC. The full variable domain, with the rest looked up from reference TRBV19 and TRBJ2-1, is DGGITQSPKYLFRKEGQNVTLSCEQNLNHDAMYWYRQDPGQGLRLIYYSQIVNDFQKGDIAEGYSVSREKKESFPLTVTSAQKNPTAFYLCASKPQGLDEQFFGPGTRLTVL.

The CDR3, as DNA: TGTGCCAGCAGCCCCTTCGTAAAGAACACTGAAGCTTTCTTT. This translates into CASSPFVKNTEAFF. The V and J genes are TRBV11-2 and TRBJ1-1; D is unclear. This CDR3 region has 14 residues. The V gene lost 5 bases and the J gene lost 1 base, with 11 bases spanning the gap. CDR1 is SGHAT, CDR2 FQNNGV, per germline.

A few counts support this clone. For the CDR3, the DNA is TGTGCCAGCACAGCGGGAGAAGACGAGCAGTACTTC. The encoded protein is CASTAGEDEQYF. This rearrangement joins TRBV2 to TRBJ2-7; 8 bases are shared with TRBD2. Germline trimming cut 7 bases from V and 5 bases from J; bases unmatched to any gene: 4. The CDR3 consists of 12 residues. Germline loops: CDR1 SNHLY, CDR2 FYNNEI.

The chain recombines TRBV5-1 with TRBJ2-1, with 8 bases fitting TRBD2. V lost 1 base to trimming and J lost 8 bases; unmatched junction nucleotides: 11. CDR3 length equals 16 residues. CDR1 is SGHRS, CDR2 YFSETQ, per germline. DNA for the CDR3: TGCGCCAGCAGCTTGAGGTACAGCGGGAGTCGCGATGAGCAGTTCTTC. Translation: CASSLRYSGSRDEQFF.

V and J are TRBV30 and TRBJ2-1; 9 nucleotides line up with TRBD1. Germline values: CDR1 GTSNPN, CDR2 SVGIG (reference sequence). The CDR3 runs to 11 residues. V lost 4 bases to trimming and J lost 13 bases; unmatched junction nucleotides: 5. In DNA, the CDR3 is TGTGCCTGGATACAGGGGGCCTCTCAGTTCTTC. Translating gives CAWIQGASQFF.

The V gene is TRBV5-1, the J gene TRBJ2-6; the match to TRBD2 covers 9 bases. This CDR3 region has 18 residues. V lost 0 bases and J lost 2; bases outside the gene matches: 6. The germline gives CDR1 SGHRS, CDR2 YFSETQ. The CDR3 DNA follows: TGCGCCAGCAGCTTGGATAGGCGGGAGGGCCCTGGGGCCAACGTCCTGACTTTC. Protein product: CASSLDRREGPGANVLTF.

This CDR3 reads CASSVATGTGAQETQYF. CDR3 bases: TGTGCCAGCAGCGTAGCTACGGGGACAGGGGCACAAGAGACCCAGTACTTC. This rearrangement joins TRBV9 to TRBJ2-5; 10 nucleotides align to TRBD1. The CDR3 contains 17 residues. Trimming removed 0 bases from V and 2 bases from J; junction bases left unmatched: 7. CDR1 is SGDLS, CDR2 YYNGEE, per germline.

V is TRBV11-2 and J is TRBJ1-1; 7 bases are shared with TRBD1. With 4 bases clipped from V and 5 bases from J, the junction kept 7 bases outside the gene matches. CDR1 and CDR2 (germline): SGHAT, FQNNGV. The CDR3 runs to 14 residues. The CDR3 DNA sequence: TGTGCCAGCAGCTCACTCACAGGGGTTACTGAAGCTTTCTTT. This sequence encodes CASSSLTGVTEAFF. The whole variable domain, filled in from reference TRBV11-2 and TRBJ1-1, reads EAGVAQSPRYKIIEKRQSVAFWCNPISGHATLYWYQQILGQGPKLLIQFQNNGVVDDSQLPKDRFSAERLKGVDSTLKIQPAKLEDSAVYLCASSSLTGVTEAFFGQGTRLTVV.

This chain links TRBV2 with TRBJ2-7; 9 bases line up with TRBD1. Germline values: CDR1 SNHLY, CDR2 FYNNEI. V gave up 4 bases and J gave up 1 base; unmatched junction bases: 8. The CDR3 has 16 amino acids. CDR3 nucleotides: TGTGCCAGCAGTGGGCCCGGGACAGGGATGTCCTACGAGCAGTACTTC. Amino acids: CASSGPGTGMSYEQYF.